What follows are 4 T cell receptor beta chains derived from one specimen sequenced in a study of shared clonotypes between healthy human individuals (dated by TCRdb to 2020 to 2022). Receptor libraries were prepared by the immunoSEQ multiplex PCR assay. As stored in TCRdb, this immuneACCESS dataset retains in-frame rearrangements with V and J assigned. A fraction of the clones does not appear; measured against another copy, unresolved V genes explain less than half of the discrepancy, and the remainder lacks a known reason. The sample has hundreds of thousands of clones on record, approximately 74% of them singletons. The ten largest make up under 2% of the sample. What was sequenced was memory CD4+ T cells sorted from blood. This specimen's cell subset or site label, per the study, means: CD45RA-negative fraction. These receptors were taken from a woman aged 30 to 39 in good health.

V gene TRBV19 combines with J gene TRBJ1-3; the D gene is possibly TRBD1 (6 bases). The germline V and J ends were trimmed by 3 bases and 0 bases, with 18 bases remaining between them. Germline CDR1 and CDR2: LNHDA and SQIVND (reference sequence). This CDR3 has 18 amino acids. CDR3 bases: TGTGCCAGTAGTATGTATGCGGCGACAGGCTCCTCTGGAAACACCATATATTTT. Amino acids: CASSMYAATGSSGNTIYF.

CDR3 DNA: TGCAGTGCTTCCCAGGACTCACCCATGTTCTTC. This translates into CSASQDSPMFF. The rearrangement uses TRBV20-1 and TRBJ2-1; a possible D gene is TRBD2 (5 bases). Germline V CDR1 and CDR2: DFQATT, SNEGSKA (reference sequence). Trimming took 5 bases from V and 15 from J, leaving 17 bases between them. This CDR3 contains 11 residues.

The chain couples TRBV5-5 to TRBJ1-4; a possible D gene is TRBD1 (6 bases). Per the germline V gene, CDR1 is SGHKS and CDR2 is YYEKEE (reference sequence). Trimming removed 4 bases from V and 7 bases from J, with 14 bases in between. This CDR3 comprises 14 residues. The CDR3, as DNA: TGTGCCAGCAGCCCGGGAGGGACAAGTGAAAAACTGTTTTTT. Its protein product is CASSPGGTSEKLFF.

This chain uses TRBV5-4 with TRBJ1-2; D gene uncertain. This CDR3 region has 14 residues. Trimming removed 4 bases at V and 8 bases at J, with 18 bases between. Germline loops: CDR1 SGHNT, CDR2 YYREEE (reference sequence). The CDR3 reads CASSRAGATGGYTF. CDR3 DNA sequence: TGTGCCAGCAGCCGGGCTGGTGCGACGGGGGGCTACACCTTC.